Listed here is a single T cell receptor beta chain. Per the original methods: Cell counts per sample came from amplifying reference gene primers. The repertoire was sequenced with immunoSEQ multiplex PCR; TCRdb's copy has only in-frame clones and lacks some. For V, J and clone size, that table is used; D and trimming come from the DNA. The table shows roughly 14,000 clones, with around 67% occurring only once. This sample stems from a study of blood T cell repertoires in COVID-19. Overall study context: COVID-19 samples collected from the United States, Italy and Spain covered acute and convalescent phases. The analysed material was cDNA or gDNA that came from T cells, B-cell-depleted T cells, or PBMCs.

Per the germline V gene, CDR1 is KGHSH and CDR2 is LQKENI. The CDR3 totals 13 residues. Germline trimming cut 4 bases from V and 7 bases from J; bases unmatched to any gene: 4. The sequenced material came from peripheral blood. This receptor was taken from a boy aged 2 to 10 with active or convalescent COVID-19. The chain has TRBV18 and TRBJ1-2; TRBD1 matches 9 bases. In DNA form, the CDR3 reads TGTGCCAGCTCACGGGGACAGGGACTTGGCTACACCTTC. Its translation is CASSRGQGLGYTF. Using reference TRBV18 and TRBJ1-2 for the parts outside the CDR3, the full variable domain is NAGVMQNPRHLVRRRGQEARLRCSPMKGHSHVYWYRQLPEEGLKFMVYLQKENIIDESGMPKERFSAEFPKEGPSILRIQQVVRGDSAAYFCASSRGQGLGYTFGSGTRLTVV.